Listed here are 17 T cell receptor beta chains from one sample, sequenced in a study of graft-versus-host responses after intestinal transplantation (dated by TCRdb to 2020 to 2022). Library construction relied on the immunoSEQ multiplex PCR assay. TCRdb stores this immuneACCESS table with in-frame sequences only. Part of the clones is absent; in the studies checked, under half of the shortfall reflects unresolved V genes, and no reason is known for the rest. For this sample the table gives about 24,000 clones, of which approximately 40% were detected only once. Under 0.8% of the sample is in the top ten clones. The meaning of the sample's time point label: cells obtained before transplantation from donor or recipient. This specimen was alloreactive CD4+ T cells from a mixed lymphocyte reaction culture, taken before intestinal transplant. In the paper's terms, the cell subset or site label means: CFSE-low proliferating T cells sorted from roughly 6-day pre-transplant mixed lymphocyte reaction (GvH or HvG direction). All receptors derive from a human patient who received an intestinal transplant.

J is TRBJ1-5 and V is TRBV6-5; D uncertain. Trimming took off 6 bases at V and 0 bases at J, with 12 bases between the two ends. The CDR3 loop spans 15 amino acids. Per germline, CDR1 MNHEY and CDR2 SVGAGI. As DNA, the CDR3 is TGTGCCAGCAGCTACAGTGAGTATAGCAATCAGCCCCAGCATTTT. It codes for CASSYSEYSNQPQHF.

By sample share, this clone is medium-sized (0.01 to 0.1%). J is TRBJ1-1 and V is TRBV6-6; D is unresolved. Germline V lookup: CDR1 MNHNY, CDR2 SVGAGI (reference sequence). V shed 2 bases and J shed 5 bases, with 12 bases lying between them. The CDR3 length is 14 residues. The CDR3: CASSYGRVKTEAFF. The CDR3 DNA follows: TGTGCCAGCAGTTACGGGAGGGTTAAGACTGAAGCTTTCTTT.

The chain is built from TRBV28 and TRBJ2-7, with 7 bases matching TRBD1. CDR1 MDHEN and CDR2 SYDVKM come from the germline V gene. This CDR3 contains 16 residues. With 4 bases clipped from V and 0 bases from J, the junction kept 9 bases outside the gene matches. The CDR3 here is CASSSPLDRASYEQYF. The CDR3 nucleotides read TGTGCCAGCAGTTCGCCCCTCGACAGGGCCTCCTACGAGCAGTACTTC. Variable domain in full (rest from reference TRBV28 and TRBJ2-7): DVKVTQSSRYLVKRTGEKVFLECVQDMDHENMFWYRQDPGLGLRLIYFSYDVKMKEKGDIPEGYSVSREKKERFSLILESASTNQTSMYLCASSSPLDRASYEQYFGPGTRLTVT.

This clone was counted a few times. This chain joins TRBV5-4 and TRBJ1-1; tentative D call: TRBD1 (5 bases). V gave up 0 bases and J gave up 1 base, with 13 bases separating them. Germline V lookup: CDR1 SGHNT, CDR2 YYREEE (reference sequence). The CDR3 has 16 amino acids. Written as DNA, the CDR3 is TGTGCCAGCAGCTTGGCCATGGGGCGTACGAACACTGAAGCTTTCTTT. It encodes CASSLAMGRTNTEAFF.

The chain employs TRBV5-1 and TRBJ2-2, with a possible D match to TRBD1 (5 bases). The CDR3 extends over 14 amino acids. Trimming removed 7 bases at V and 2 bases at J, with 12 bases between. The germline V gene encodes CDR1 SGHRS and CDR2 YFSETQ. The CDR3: CASVPQVNTGELFF. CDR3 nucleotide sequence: TGCGCCAGCGTCCCACAGGTCAACACCGGGGAGCTGTTTTTT.

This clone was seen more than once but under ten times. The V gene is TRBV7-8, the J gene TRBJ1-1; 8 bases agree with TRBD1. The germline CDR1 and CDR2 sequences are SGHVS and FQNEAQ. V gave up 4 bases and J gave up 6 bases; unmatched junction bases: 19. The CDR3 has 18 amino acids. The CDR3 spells CASSSPGQVIYLFAEAFF. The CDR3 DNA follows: TGTGCCAGCAGCTCACCGGGACAGGTGATTTATTTGTTCGCTGAAGCTTTCTTT.

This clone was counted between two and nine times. The CDR3, as DNA: TGTGCCAGCTCACCCTGGACAGGGGACGAGCAGTACTTC. Its protein is CASSPWTGDEQYF. This chain joins TRBV18 and TRBJ2-7, with TRBD1 identical over 9 bases. V lost 3 bases and J lost 5; bases outside the gene matches: 2. CDR3 length equals 13 residues. Germline V gene data show CDR1 as KGHSH and CDR2 as LQKENI.

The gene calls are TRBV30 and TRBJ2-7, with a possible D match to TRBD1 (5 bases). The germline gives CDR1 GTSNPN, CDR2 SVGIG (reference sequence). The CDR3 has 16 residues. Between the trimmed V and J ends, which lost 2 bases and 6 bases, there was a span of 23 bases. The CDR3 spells CAWSLSPAGILGEQYF. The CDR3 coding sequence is TGTGCCTGGAGTCTATCCCCCGCAGGGATACTTGGCGAGCAGTACTTC.

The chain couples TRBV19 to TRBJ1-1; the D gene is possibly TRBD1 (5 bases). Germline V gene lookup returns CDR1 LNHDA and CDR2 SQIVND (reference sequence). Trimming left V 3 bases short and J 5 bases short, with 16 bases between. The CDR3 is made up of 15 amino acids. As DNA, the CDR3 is TGTGCCAGTAGTATCCAGGGCCTCCTGTTTACTGAAGCTTTCTTT. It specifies CASSIQGLLFTEAFF.

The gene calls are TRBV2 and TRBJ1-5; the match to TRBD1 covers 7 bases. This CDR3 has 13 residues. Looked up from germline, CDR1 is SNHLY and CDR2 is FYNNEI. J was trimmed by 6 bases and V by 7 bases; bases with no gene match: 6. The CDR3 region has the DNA TGTGCCAGCATGTTGGACAGGCCTCAGCCCCAGCATTTT. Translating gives CASMLDRPQPQHF.

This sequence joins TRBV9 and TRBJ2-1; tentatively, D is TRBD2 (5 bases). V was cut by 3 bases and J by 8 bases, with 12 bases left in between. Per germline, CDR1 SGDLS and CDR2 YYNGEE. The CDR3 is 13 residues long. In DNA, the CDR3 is TGTGCCAGCAGCGCCCTAGCCGGACATGAGCAGTTCTTC. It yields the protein CASSALAGHEQFF. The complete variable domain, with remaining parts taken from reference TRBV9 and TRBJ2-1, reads DSGVTQTPKHLITATGQRVTLRCSPRSGDLSVYWYQQSLDQGLQFLIQYYNGEERAKGNILERFSAQQFPDLHSELNLSSLELGDSALYFCASSALAGHEQFFGPGTRLTVL.

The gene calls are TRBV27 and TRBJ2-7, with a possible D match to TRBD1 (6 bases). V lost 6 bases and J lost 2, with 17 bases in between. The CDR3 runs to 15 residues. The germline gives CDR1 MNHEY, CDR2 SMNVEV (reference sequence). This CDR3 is CASSKTGLLTYEQYF. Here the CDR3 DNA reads TGTGCCAGCAGCAAAACAGGGTTACTTACCTACGAGCAGTACTTC.

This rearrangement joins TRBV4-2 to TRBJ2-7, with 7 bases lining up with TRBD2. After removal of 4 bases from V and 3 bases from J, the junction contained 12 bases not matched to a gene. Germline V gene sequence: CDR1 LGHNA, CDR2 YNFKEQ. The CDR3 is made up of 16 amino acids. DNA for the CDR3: TGTGCCAGCAGCCCAGACGGGGCGGGAGTTGTCTACGAGCAGTACTTC. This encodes CASSPDGAGVVYEQYF.

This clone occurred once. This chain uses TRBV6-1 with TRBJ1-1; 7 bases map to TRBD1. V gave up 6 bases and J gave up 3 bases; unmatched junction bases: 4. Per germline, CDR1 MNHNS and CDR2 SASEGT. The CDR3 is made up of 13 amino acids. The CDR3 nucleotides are TGTGCCAGCAGGGGCCAGGGGGACACTGAAGCTTTCTTT. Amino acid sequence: CASRGQGDTEAFF.

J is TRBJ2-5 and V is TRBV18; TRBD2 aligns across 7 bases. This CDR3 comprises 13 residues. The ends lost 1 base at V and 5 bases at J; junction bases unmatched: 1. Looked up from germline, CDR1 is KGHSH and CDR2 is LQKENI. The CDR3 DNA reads TGTGCCAGCTCACCACTGGGGGGGGAGACCCAGTACTTC. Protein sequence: CASSPLGGETQYF.

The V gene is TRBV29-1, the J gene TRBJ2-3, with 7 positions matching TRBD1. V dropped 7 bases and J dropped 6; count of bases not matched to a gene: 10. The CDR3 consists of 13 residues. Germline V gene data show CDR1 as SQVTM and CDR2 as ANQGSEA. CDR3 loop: CSAKGQYTDTQYF. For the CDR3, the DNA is TGCAGCGCTAAGGGACAGTACACGGATACGCAGTATTTT.

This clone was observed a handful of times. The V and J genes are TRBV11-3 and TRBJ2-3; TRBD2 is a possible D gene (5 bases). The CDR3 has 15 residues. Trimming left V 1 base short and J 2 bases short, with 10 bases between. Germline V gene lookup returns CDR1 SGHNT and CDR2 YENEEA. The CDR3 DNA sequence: TGTGCCAGCAGCTTAGTTTTTAGCGTCACAGATACGCAGTATTTT. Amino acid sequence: CASSLVFSVTDTQYF.